This T cell receptor (beta chain) was identified during a study of blood T cell repertoires in COVID-19 (dated by TCRdb to 2020 to 2022). About the full investigation: Samples from collaborators originated in the United States, Italy and Spain and spanned both the acute and convalescent phases of COVID-19. The repertoires were released in a freely available public database meant as a resource for research on the immune response to SARS-CoV-2. Deeply sampled blood TCRbeta repertoires from subjects exposed to, actively infected with, or recovered from COVID-19 were included in the dataset. A de-identified subject ID, COVID-19 status, age in years and sex were almost always included in the sample metadata. Samples came from the ongoing ImmuneRACE study (first 160 participants) plus 1,254 subjects from 6 global collaborators. Where available, HLA class I and class II types were obtained from metadata supplied by the sample provider rather than from assay-based typing. The material from the prospective study consisted of cDNA or gDNA derived from T cells, B-cell-depleted T cells, or PBMCs. Summary of the overall study and its limitations: How much clinical and demographic metadata was included differed by source and by participant, and the metadata was provided uncurated.

In regard to this clone: Its binding antigen is unknown. Base qualities are missing; no much larger clone stands one base away.

Participants in the prospective study were aged roughly 18 to 100 years, lived in about two dozen United States geographic areas, and enrolled through a virtual design. Cohort assignment in the prospective study relied on participant-reported clinical history from a screening survey and a study questionnaire. Recovered participants in ImmuneRACE Cohort 3 were defined by two consecutive negative NP/OP PCR tests, clearance by a healthcare professional, or resolution of symptoms. Each participant in the prospective study had whole blood, serum and a nasopharyngeal or oropharyngeal swab collected by mobile phlebotomists. Participants in the prospective study had the option to provide additional blood draws and questionnaires over a roughly two-month period. Blood samples from the prospective study were shipped frozen or at room temperature prior to DNA extraction. TCRbeta CDR3 regions were amplified from genomic DNA using the immunoSEQ Assay, a bias-controlled multiplex PCR. The authors processed their data as follows. The number of nucleated cells in each sample was estimated by amplification of reference gene primers within the assay. To quantify the absolute abundance of each unique TCRbeta CDR3 rearrangement, sequence reads were collapsed and filtered. For each sample, productive Simpson clonality was calculated as the square root of Simpson's diversity index over productive rearrangements. The table comes from immuneACCESS by way of TCRdb, which keeps in-frame sequences with V and J called. Part of the clones is missing from these tables; in studies checked, under half for an unresolved V gene and the rest for unknown reasons. V and J calls and clone size are those listed in that table; D and trimming were worked out from the DNA. For this sample there are 180,000 or so clones; around 83% appear just once. Nearly 15% of the sample comes from the top ten.

V is shortened by 0 bases, J by 7 bases, and the region joining them spans 7 bases. CDR1 and CDR2 (ENHRY, SYGVKD) derive from the germline V gene. Including cysteine and phenylalanine, the CDR3 has 14 amino acids. Only CDR3 DNA is held: 42 bases, read in frame from base 1. The chain is assembled from TRBV10-3 and TRBJ1-6; the D region possibly corresponds to TRBD1 (5 bases align). The sequenced sample consisted of PBMCs or T cells enriched from blood (not recorded which). This clonotype was sampled from a man aged 50-59 years who had recovered from COVID-19. The CDR3 reads CAISESSGNSPLHF. The DNA sequence is given as TGTGCCATCAGTGAGTCGTCAGGGAATTCACCCCTCCACTTT.